The present entry profiles one T cell receptor beta chain with its context. This clone was counted only a few times. Its antigen target is currently unknown. No much larger clonotype is one base removed from it; base qualities were not supplied. The record originates from a study of blood T cell repertoires in COVID-19 (dated by TCRdb to 2018 to 2020). Study-wide context: Samples from collaborators originated in the United States, Italy and Spain and spanned both the acute and convalescent phases of COVID-19. Deeply sampled blood TCRbeta repertoires from subjects exposed to, actively infected with, or recovered from COVID-19 were included in the dataset. Nearly every sample came with metadata listing a de-identified subject ID, COVID-19 status, age in years and sex. The material from the prospective study consisted of cDNA or gDNA derived from T cells, B-cell-depleted T cells, or PBMCs. HLA class I and class II types, where available, came from metadata supplied by the sample provider rather than from assay-based typing. The repertoires were made available in a free public database intended to serve as a resource for research on the immune response to SARS-CoV-2. Samples came from the ongoing ImmuneRACE study (first 160 participants) plus 1,254 subjects from 6 global collaborators.

Collaborating institutions collected whole blood in K2EDTA tubes following their own protocols. For TCRbeta analysis, collaborators shipped samples as frozen whole blood, isolated PBMCs, or DNA extracted from either of those sample types. Taken from cysteine to phenylalanine, the CDR3 has 15 residues. This entry keeps only the CDR3 DNA: 45 bases, framed from base 1. Relative to germline, V is 1 base shorter and J is 5 bases shorter, with 11 bases between their ends. Via the germline V gene, CDR1 is SGHTA and CDR2 FQGTGA. TCRbeta CDR3 regions were amplified from genomic DNA by means of the immunoSEQ Assay, a bias-controlled multiplex PCR. Per the source publication's procedure: The number of nucleated cells in each sample was estimated from the amplification of reference gene primers within the assay. To quantify the absolute abundance of each unique TCRbeta CDR3 rearrangement, sequence reads were collapsed and filtered. For each sample, productive Simpson clonality was calculated as the square root of Simpson's diversity index across productive rearrangements. TCRdb took over this immuneACCESS table, retaining in-frame rearrangements with V and J assigned. Such tables are incomplete; in checked studies, under half of the missing clones stem from an unresolved V gene, and the remainder is unexplained. V and J calls and clone size are given by that table; D and trimming were obtained from the DNA. The sample includes approximately 290,000 clones, with around nine tenths observed a single time. Of the sample, around 12% is held by the ten largest clones.

The research as a whole found: The quantity of clinical and demographic metadata differed by source and by participant and was supplied without curation.

The rearrangement combines TRBV7-3 with TRBJ2-2; TRBD2 could be the D gene, as 6 bases match. The specimen was peripheral blood. The origin of this receptor is a woman between 55 and 75 years old with acute or convalescent COVID-19. The CDR3 protein is CASSLKVGGTGELFF. The nucleotide sequence reads as follows: TGTGCCAGCAGCTTAAAGGTCGGGGGTACCGGGGAGCTGTTTTTT.